This T cell receptor (beta chain) was sequenced during a study of cytomegalovirus exposure and HLA in healthy donors. Study details: Unique TCRs numbering around 80 million, obtained from HLA-typed donors, made up an early data release.

Amplification used 60 Vbeta primers and 13 Jbeta primers. TCRdb's table, derived via immunoSEQ multiplex PCR, lists solely in-frame clones and lacks some. The sample lists more than 90,000 clones, 76% occurring once. General study results and limits: Sequencing probably produced one cluster of sequence variants that were highly shared. Using the classifier, cytomegalovirus status was reportedly diagnosed with high specificity and sensitivity. Roughly even sequencing depth across donors was the assumption behind the presence/absence analyses.

This clone was seen just once. The antigen is undetermined. This CDR3 comprises 16 residues. Germline V gives CDR1 SGHAT, CDR2 FQNNGV. Trimming at V came to 5 bases and at J to 9 bases, leaving 14 bases not matched to a gene. What was sequenced was PBMCs. This clonotype was obtained from a middle-aged man in good health and CMV-seropositive. V is TRBV11-2 and J is TRBJ2-5, with 11 nucleotides matching TRBD1. Here the CDR3 DNA reads TGTGCCAGCAGCCGCTCCTCCACCTTGGGACAGGGGGCCCAGTACTTC. Translated, it gives CASSRSSTLGQGAQYF. Combining the CDR3 with reference TRBV11-2 and TRBJ2-5 gives the whole variable domain EAGVAQSPRYKIIEKRQSVAFWCNPISGHATLYWYQQILGQGPKLLIQFQNNGVVDDSQLPKDRFSAERLKGVDSTLKIQPAKLEDSAVYLCASSRSSTLGQGAQYFGPGTRLLVL.